One sample yielded the 28 T cell receptor beta chains listed below, sequenced in a study of blood T cells in healthy people across ages. A J-beta primer mix and a sample-barcoded 5' primer were used in a second PCR of roughly 6 to 12 cycles. TCRdb reprocessed the 5' RACE reads with MiXCR, giving one entry per CDR3 protein. Here the sample spans 1.5 million to 2 million distinct CDR3 sequences, 49% being singletons. The sample consisted of blood. These receptors all stem from a woman aged 40 to 49 in good health.

The chain has TRBV29-1 and TRBJ1-2; maybe TRBD1 (6 bases). The CDR3 covers 13 residues. Trimming removed 2 bases at V and 4 bases at J, with 11 bases between. CDR1 and CDR2 (germline): SQVTM, ANQGSEA. The DNA for the CDR3 is TGCAGCGTTGAACGGCGGACAGTCTATGGCTACACCTTC. Translating gives CSVERRTVYGYTF.

The rearrangement links TRBV13 to TRBJ2-1; 16 nucleotides agree with TRBD2. After removal of 5 bases from V and 6 bases from J, the junction contained 7 bases not matched to a gene. CDR3 length: 17 residues. The V gene's germline CDR1 is PRHDT and CDR2 FYEKMQ (reference sequence). CDR3 sequence: CASSPGTSGGVGNEQFF. The CDR3 nucleotides are TGTGCCAGCAGCCCCGGGACTAGCGGGGGGGTGGGCAATGAGCAGTTCTTC.

This rearrangement joins TRBV20-1 to TRBJ2-3; weak D call: TRBD1 (7 bases). V was pared by 1 base and J by 2 bases, with 13 bases between. This CDR3 spans 15 amino acids. Germline CDR1 and CDR2: DFQATT and SNEGSKA (reference sequence). CDR3 sequence (DNA): TGCAGTGCTAGAGGCGGGGACAGCTACACAGATACGCAGTATTTT. Its translation: CSARGGDSYTDTQYF.

DNA for the CDR3: TGCAGTGCCCCTTCCCGAGCGGGGGTATACAATGAGCAGTTCTTC. Encoded protein: CSAPSRAGVYNEQFF. J is TRBJ2-1 and V is TRBV20-1; 8 bases align to TRBD2. From germline, CDR1 is DFQATT and CDR2 SNEGSKA (reference sequence). The J segment lost 4 bases and the V segment lost 6 bases, leaving 11 bases of the junction unmatched. The CDR3 runs to 15 residues.

V usage is TRBV20-1 and J usage is TRBJ2-2; no definite D call. Between the trimmed V and J ends, which lost 3 bases and 4 bases, there was a span of 15 bases. The germline gives CDR1 DFQATT, CDR2 SNEGSKA (reference sequence). This CDR3 has 15 residues. In nucleotides, the CDR3 is TGCAGTGCTAGTGGCCTCGCGTCGGGCACCGGGGAGCTGTTTTTT. This codes for CSASGLASGTGELFF.

The chain combines TRBV5-1 with TRBJ1-6; D gene unclear. Deletions cut 3 bases from V and 5 bases from J, with 12 bases between. This CDR3 has 15 amino acids. The V gene's germline CDR1 is SGHRS and CDR2 YFSETQ. CDR3 amino acids: CASSWSGADNSPLHF. The CDR3 nucleotides read TGCGCCAGCAGCTGGAGTGGAGCGGATAATTCACCCCTCCACTTT.

This clonotype has just a few counts. The V call is TRBV4-3, the J call TRBJ2-5; 7 nucleotides match TRBD2. This CDR3 contains 17 residues. Trimming took 1 base from V and 1 from J; bases not matched to a gene: 9. The V gene's germline CDR1 is LGHNA and CDR2 YSLEER. In DNA, the CDR3 is TGCGCCAGCAGCCAAGCTGATCAGGGAGGGCTCCAAGAGACCCAGTACTTC. Its translation: CASSQADQGGLQETQYF.

The chain couples TRBV6-6 to TRBJ1-5; the match to TRBD1 covers 9 bases. Germline loops: CDR1 MNHNY, CDR2 SVGAGI (reference sequence). V lost 6 bases and J lost 4; bases outside the gene matches: 4. The CDR3 loop spans 14 amino acids. The CDR3 loop reads CASRGTGMNQPQHF. The DNA of the CDR3 is TGTGCCAGCAGGGGGACAGGGATGAATCAGCCCCAGCATTTT.

V gene TRBV7-2 combines with J gene TRBJ2-3; the D gene is possibly TRBD2 (5 bases). The V gene's germline CDR1 is SGHTA and CDR2 FQGNSA. The CDR3 totals 15 residues. V was clipped by 4 bases and J by 1 base, with 12 bases between them. CDR3 nucleotides: TGTGCCAGCAGCTATAAGCGGCCGGGCACAGATACGCAGTATTTT. This gives the protein CASSYKRPGTDTQYF. Using reference TRBV7-2 and TRBJ2-3 for the parts outside the CDR3, the full variable domain is GAGVSQSPSNKVTEKGKDVELRCDPISGHTALYWYRQSLGQGLEFLIYFQGNSAPDKSGLPSDRFSAERTGGSVSTLTIQRTQQEDSAVYLCASSYKRPGTDTQYFGPGTRLTVL.

This clonotype turned up a few times. The V and J genes are TRBV5-1 and TRBJ2-7; a weak D match, TRBD1 (5 bases). Looked up from germline, CDR1 is SGHRS and CDR2 is YFSETQ. The CDR3 length is 15 residues. V lost 0 bases to trimming and J lost 4 bases, with 14 bases between them. CDR3 sequence reads: CASSLAATELYEQYF. Here the CDR3 DNA reads TGCGCCAGCAGCTTGGCCGCGACAGAACTTTACGAGCAGTACTTC. Full variable domain (missing parts from reference TRBV5-1 and TRBJ2-7): KAGVTQTPRYLIKTRGQQVTLSCSPISGHRSVSWYQQTPGQGLQFLFEYFSETQRNKGNFPGRFSGRQFSNSRSEMNVSTLELGDSALYLCASSLAATELYEQYFGPGTRLTVT.

The table lists this clonotype with a few counts. The V call is TRBV20-1, the J call TRBJ1-4; 8 bases agree with TRBD1. The trim removed 5 bases at V and 0 bases at J, leaving 5 bases unmatched. The CDR3 consists of 15 residues. The germline gives CDR1 DFQATT, CDR2 SNEGSKA (reference sequence). The CDR3 loop reads CSAGTGRATNEKLFF. In nucleotides, the CDR3 is TGCAGTGCTGGGACAGGTCGAGCAACTAATGAAAAACTGTTTTTT.

With regard to this clonotype: A read error may produce the germline difference seen at one junction end. The rearrangement uses TRBV6-6 and TRBJ2-5; D is unclear. The CDR3 totals 13 residues. Per the germline V gene, CDR1 is MNHNY and CDR2 is SVGAGI (reference sequence). The CDR3 sequence: CASKWADQGTQYF. The DNA of the CDR3 is TGTGCCAGCAAGTGGGCAGACCAAGGGACCCAGTACTTC.

V and J are TRBV6-1 and TRBJ2-7; the D gene is possibly TRBD1 (6 bases). The CDR3 loop spans 15 amino acids. V was shortened by 8 bases and J by 3 bases, with 20 bases between the two germline ends. Germline loops: CDR1 MNHNS, CDR2 SASEGT. CDR3 sequence: CASSQGTQGYYEQYF. CDR3 nucleotide sequence: TGTGCCAGCTCCCAGGGGACGCAGGGTTACTACGAGCAGTACTTC.

This clonotype has just a few counts. This chain links TRBV14 with TRBJ2-1; D is tentatively TRBD1 or TRBD2 (7 bases each). The germline gives CDR1 SGHDN, CDR2 FVKESK. The CDR3 consists of 17 residues. V was trimmed by 5 bases and J by 3 bases, leaving 20 bases between them. The CDR3 bases are TGTGCCAGCAGCAACAGGGGAGCGGGGTTCTTCTACAATGAGCAGTTCTTC. As protein: CASSNRGAGFFYNEQFF.

The table lists this clonotype with a few counts. The chain joins TRBV19 to TRBJ2-7, with 10 nucleotides matching TRBD1. Germline V CDR1 and CDR2: LNHDA, SQIVND (reference sequence). V trimming: 9 bases; J trimming: 3 bases; junction bases outside the gene matches: 11. The CDR3 covers 15 residues. The CDR3 nucleotides read TGTGCCAGCCGACGAACCGGGACAGGGGACTACGAGCAGTACTTC. This codes for CASRRTGTGDYEQYF. The full variable domain, rest sourced from reference TRBV19 and TRBJ2-7, is DGGITQSPKYLFRKEGQNVTLSCEQNLNHDAMYWYRQDPGQGLRLIYYSQIVNDFQKGDIAEGYSVSREKKESFPLTVTSAQKNPTAFYLCASRRTGTGDYEQYFGPGTRLTVT.

V usage is TRBV7-8 and J usage is TRBJ1-6; 9 positions match TRBD1. Germline CDR1 is SGHVS and CDR2 is FQNEAQ. The CDR3 runs 18 residues. Losses at the gene ends were 4 bases for V and 6 bases for J; bases not matched to a gene: 13. DNA for the CDR3: TGTGCCAGCAGCTCTCGCCAACCGGGACAGGGACTTAATTCACCCCTCCACTTT. Translating gives CASSSRQPGQGLNSPLHF.

V and J are TRBV13 and TRBJ2-6, with 7 bases matching TRBD1. The CDR3 has 17 amino acids. Trimming cost V 4 bases and J 1 base; bases outside gene matches: 7. Germline values: CDR1 PRHDT, CDR2 FYEKMQ (reference sequence). This CDR3 is CASSSQTTGSGANVLTF. The CDR3 DNA is TGTGCCAGCAGCTCCCAAACGACAGGGTCTGGGGCCAACGTCCTGACTTTC.

J is TRBJ2-7 and V is TRBV28; D might be TRBD2 (6 bases). Trimming shortened V by 2 bases and J by 0 bases, and 14 bases separated the two germline ends. CDR1 and CDR2 (germline): MDHEN, SYDVKM. CDR3 length equals 16 residues. As DNA, the CDR3 is TGTGCCAGCAGTTTAAAACTAGCCCAACCCTCCTACGAGCAGTACTTC. Its protein product is CASSLKLAQPSYEQYF.

The V call is TRBV7-9, the J call TRBJ2-7; the D gene is possibly TRBD2 (7 bases). Trimming removed 1 base at V and 1 base at J, with 14 bases between. The CDR3 is made up of 16 amino acids. Looked up from germline, CDR1 is SEHNR and CDR2 is FQNEAQ (reference sequence). DNA of the CDR3: TGTGCCAGCAGCTTAGTGGGAGGGGGTAGGTCCTACGAGCAGTACTTC. Amino acid sequence: CASSLVGGGRSYEQYF.

V and J are TRBV27 and TRBJ2-5, with a weak D call TRBD2 (5 bases). The CDR3 spans 15 residues. Germline V CDR1 and CDR2: MNHEY, SMNVEV (reference sequence). With 3 bases removed from V and 1 base from J, the gap between germline ends came to 12 bases. DNA for the CDR3: TGTGCCAGCAGTTTCGGTGAGGGCCTCCAAGAGACCCAGTACTTC. Translating gives CASSFGEGLQETQYF.

This chain uses TRBV4-1 with TRBJ2-3; unclear D gene. V was clipped by 0 bases and J by 0 bases, with 7 bases between them. This CDR3 has 15 amino acids. In germline, CDR1 is MGHRA, CDR2 YSYEKL. The CDR3 loop is CASSQDHGSTDTQYF. CDR3 bases: TGCGCCAGCAGCCAAGATCACGGGAGCACAGATACGCAGTATTTT.

The chain couples TRBV21-1 to TRBJ2-7; the table's D call of TRBD2 was not tested on the DNA. TRBV21-1 constitutes a pseudogene. The CDR3 sequence is 14 residues long. The CDR3 sequence: CASRGEGRVYEQYF. CDR3 bases: TGTGCCAGCAGAGGGGAGGGCAGAGTCTACGAGCAGTACTTC.

The chain combines TRBV28 with TRBJ2-5, with D possibly being TRBD2 (5 bases). With 6 bases removed from V and 5 bases from J, the gap between germline ends came to 13 bases. This CDR3 has 13 amino acids. Germline V gene sequence: CDR1 MDHEN, CDR2 SYDVKM. The CDR3 sequence: CASRDSAEETQYF. For the CDR3, the DNA is TGTGCCAGCAGAGATAGCGCCGAGGAGACCCAGTACTTC.

The V gene is TRBV29-1, the J gene TRBJ1-2; D is unresolved. Germline V lookup: CDR1 SQVTM, CDR2 ANQGSEA. This CDR3 region has 13 residues. V was pared by 5 bases and J by 4 bases, with 14 bases between. DNA for the CDR3: TGCAGCGTTAAAACAGCGGGGTTCTATGGCTACACCTTC. This gives the protein CSVKTAGFYGYTF.

In this sample, this clonotype turned up a few times. The junction does not match germline at one end; this may be a read error. This chain uses TRBV7-2 with TRBJ2-6, with 7 bases identical to TRBD1. This CDR3 has 16 residues. Germline V gives CDR1 SGHTA, CDR2 FQGNSA. Here the CDR3 DNA reads TGTGCCAGCAGGAACAGGGGCTCCTCTGGGGCCAGCGTCCTGACTTTC. Protein: CASRNRGSSGASVLTF.

The chain combines TRBV28 with TRBJ2-1; 13 bases agree with TRBD2. The CDR3 covers 16 residues. Per germline, CDR1 MDHEN and CDR2 SYDVKM. The ends lost 6 bases at V and 9 bases at J; junction bases unmatched: 11. The CDR3 bases are TGTGCCAGCAGCCATAAACTAGCGGGGGGGCCGGTTGAGCAGTTCTTC. Translation gives CASSHKLAGGPVEQFF. Filled out from reference TRBV28 and TRBJ2-1, the complete variable domain reads DVKVTQSSRYLVKRTGEKVFLECVQDMDHENMFWYRQDPGLGLRLIYFSYDVKMKEKGDIPEGYSVSREKKERFSLILESASTNQTSMYLCASSHKLAGGPVEQFFGPGTRLTVL.

The chain employs TRBV20-1 and TRBJ2-7, with D hard to call. The germline V gene has CDR1 DFQATT and CDR2 SNEGSKA (reference sequence). Trimming left V 0 bases short and J 1 base short, with 7 bases between. This CDR3 is built from 13 residues. The CDR3 protein is CSARDLVSYEQYF. DNA for the CDR3: TGCAGTGCTAGAGACCTAGTTTCCTACGAGCAGTACTTC.

The chain combines TRBV7-2 with TRBJ2-6; D tentatively fits TRBD1 or TRBD2 (5 bases each). Germline-derived CDR1 and CDR2 are SGHTA and FQGNSA. Between the trimmed V and J ends, which lost 8 bases and 0 bases, there was a span of 17 bases. The length of the CDR3 is 17 residues. In DNA, the CDR3 is TGTGCCAGCGGAAAACCGGGACGCGACTCTGGGGCCAACGTCCTGACTTTC. This encodes CASGKPGRDSGANVLTF. Full variable domain (outside the CDR3, taken from reference TRBV7-2 and TRBJ2-6): GAGVSQSPSNKVTEKGKDVELRCDPISGHTALYWYRQSLGQGLEFLIYFQGNSAPDKSGLPSDRFSAERTGGSVSTLTIQRTQQEDSAVYLCASGKPGRDSGANVLTFGAGSRLTVL.